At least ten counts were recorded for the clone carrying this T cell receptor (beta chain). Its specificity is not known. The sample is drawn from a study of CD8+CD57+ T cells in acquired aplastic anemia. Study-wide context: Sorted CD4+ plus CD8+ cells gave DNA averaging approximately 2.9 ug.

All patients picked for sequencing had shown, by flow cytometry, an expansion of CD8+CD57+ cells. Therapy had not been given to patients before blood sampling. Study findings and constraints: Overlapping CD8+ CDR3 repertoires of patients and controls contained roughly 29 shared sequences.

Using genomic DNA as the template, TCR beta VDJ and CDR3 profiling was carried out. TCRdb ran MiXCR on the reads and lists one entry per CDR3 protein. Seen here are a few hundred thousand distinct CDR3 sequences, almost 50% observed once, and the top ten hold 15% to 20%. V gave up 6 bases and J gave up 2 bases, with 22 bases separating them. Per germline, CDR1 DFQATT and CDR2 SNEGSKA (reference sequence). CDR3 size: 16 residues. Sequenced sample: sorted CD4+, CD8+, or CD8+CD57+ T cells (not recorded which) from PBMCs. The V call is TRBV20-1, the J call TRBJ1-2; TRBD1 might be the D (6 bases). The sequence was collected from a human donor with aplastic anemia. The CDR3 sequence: CSASSGTLPSNYGYTF. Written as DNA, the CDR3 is TGCAGTGCCTCCTCCGGGACACTTCCTTCGAACTATGGCTACACCTTC.